Shown below are 29 T cell receptor beta chains from a single sample sequenced in a study of cytomegalovirus exposure and HLA in healthy donors (dated by TCRdb to 2016 to 2017). To prepare the library, the immunoSEQ multiplex PCR assay was applied. For the multiplex PCR, a mixture combining 60 forward primers for TCR Vbeta segments and 13 reverse primers for TCR Jbeta segments was used. Sourced from immuneACCESS, this table was stored by TCRdb with only in-frame sequences that have V and J called. A share of the clones is absent; for the studies checked, an unresolved V gene accounts for under half, and the remainder has no known explanation. The sample table shows 150,000 to 200,000 clones, and around three quarters are seen once. The ten largest clones take up roughly 6.6% of the sample. The sequencing sample was made of PBMCs. Source of these receptors: a man between 40 and 49 years old in good health and CMV-seropositive.

The V gene is TRBV11-2, the J gene TRBJ2-7; 7 positions agree with TRBD1. The CDR3 runs 15 residues. V was pared by 5 bases and J by 6 bases, with 13 bases of the junction left unmatched. Germline lookup yields CDR1 SGHAT and CDR2 FQNNGV. The CDR3 DNA reads TGTGCCAGCAGCCACAGGGGAACCTTCGGCGGCGAGCAGTACTTC. This encodes CASSHRGTFGGEQYF. The variable domain in full, with the rest retrieved from reference TRBV11-2 and TRBJ2-7, is EAGVAQSPRYKIIEKRQSVAFWCNPISGHATLYWYQQILGQGPKLLIQFQNNGVVDDSQLPKDRFSAERLKGVDSTLKIQPAKLEDSAVYLCASSHRGTFGGEQYFGPGTRLTVT.

The chain recombines TRBV10-3 with TRBJ2-1, with 9 bases fitting TRBD1. The CDR3 runs 16 residues. V lost 6 bases, J lost 0 bases, and 6 bases stayed unmatched. CDR1 is ENHRY and CDR2 is SYGVKD in the germline V gene. CDR3 sequence: CAIRGGQGNSYNEQFF. The CDR3 nucleotides read TGTGCCATCAGGGGGGGACAGGGAAACTCCTACAATGAGCAGTTCTTC.

The chain uses TRBV19 and TRBJ1-5; D remains unclear. V gave up 5 bases and J gave up 0 bases, with 8 bases separating them. This CDR3 has 14 residues. Germline-derived CDR1 and CDR2 are LNHDA and SQIVND (reference sequence). The DNA for the CDR3 is TGTGCCAGTAGTGCCGAGGATAGCAATCAGCCCCAGCATTTT. Amino acids: CASSAEDSNQPQHF.

To note about this clone: The junction and the germline gene differ at one end; a read error may be behind it. The rearrangement joins TRBV7-9 to TRBJ1-5; D is possibly TRBD1 (5 bases). The V gene's germline CDR1 is SEHNR and CDR2 FQNEAQ (reference sequence). This CDR3 has 16 amino acids. For the CDR3, the DNA is TGTTCCAGCAGCTTAGCACAGCTGGGGGGGAATCAGCCCCAGCATTTT. Its translation: CSSSLAQLGGNQPQHF. Filled out from reference TRBV7-9 and TRBJ1-5, the complete variable domain reads DTGVSQNPRHKITKRGQNVTFRCDPISEHNRLYWYRQTLGQGPEFLTYFQNEAQLEKSRLLSDRFSAERPKGSFSTLEIQRTEQGDSAMYLCSSSLAQLGGNQPQHFGDGTRLSIL.

This clone was recorded once. J is TRBJ1-6 and V is TRBV27; D call uncertain. Germline-derived CDR1 and CDR2 are MNHEY and SMNVEV (reference sequence). With 6 bases removed from V and 4 bases from J, the gap between germline ends came to 10 bases. This CDR3 comprises 14 residues. The CDR3: CASRTGVYNSPLHF. For the CDR3, the DNA is TGTGCCAGCAGGACGGGAGTTTATAATTCACCCCTCCACTTT.

The rearrangement joins TRBV5-1 to TRBJ1-2, with 8 bases matching TRBD1. V trimming: 0 bases; J trimming: 8 bases; junction bases outside the gene matches: 12. This CDR3 is built from 16 residues. Germline V gene sequence: CDR1 SGHRS, CDR2 YFSETQ. CDR3 protein: CASSLAAAAGGVGYTF. CDR3 in DNA: TGCGCCAGCAGCTTGGCGGCGGCGGCAGGGGGCGTCGGCTACACCTTC.

This chain connects TRBV9 to TRBJ2-6, with D unclear. The V gene's germline CDR1 is SGDLS and CDR2 YYNGEE. The CDR3 is made up of 13 amino acids. Trimming removed 3 bases from V and 7 bases from J, with 8 bases in between. In nucleotides, the CDR3 is TGTGCCAGCAGCGGAGCTTTCGCCAACGTCCTGACTTTC. It yields the protein CASSGAFANVLTF.

The chain uses TRBV9 and TRBJ2-7; possible D gene TRBD2, 6 bases. The V gene lost 0 bases and the J gene lost 6 bases, with 19 bases spanning the gap. CDR1 is SGDLS and CDR2 is YYNGEE in the germline V gene. This CDR3 comprises 16 residues. CDR3 in amino acids: CASSVGSGGEISEQYF. The CDR3 DNA sequence: TGTGCCAGCAGCGTAGGAAGTGGCGGGGAAATAAGCGAGCAGTACTTC.

The rearrangement uses TRBV7-3 and TRBJ1-1, with 9 nucleotides matching TRBD1. The CDR3 covers 16 residues. Germline V lookup: CDR1 SGHTA, CDR2 FQGTGA. V shed 4 bases and J 3 bases; nucleotides not matched to a gene: 9. The CDR3 loop is CASSSVPGQGYTEAFF. DNA of the CDR3: TGTGCCAGCAGCTCAGTCCCGGGACAGGGCTACACTGAAGCTTTCTTT.

CDR3 sequence reads: CASQGRGLGGYTF. CDR3 nucleotides: TGTGCCTCCCAGGGCAGGGGGCTTGGTGGCTACACCTTC. The gene calls are TRBV30 and TRBJ1-2; 8 nucleotides agree with TRBD1. The CDR3 contains 13 residues. Germline lookup yields CDR1 GTSNPN and CDR2 SVGIG (reference sequence). V shed 7 bases and J 7 bases; nucleotides not matched to a gene: 11.

The chain uses TRBV6-1 and TRBJ2-5, with D possibly being TRBD1 (5 bases). The end of the DNA fits TRBJ2-7 better, so the J call may be wrong. The CDR3 runs 15 residues. CDR1 and CDR2 from the germline V gene are MNHNS and SASEGT. CDR3 in DNA: TGTGCCAGCAGTGAAGGAAGGACAAAGACCTACGAGCAGTACTTC. As protein: CASSEGRTKTYEQYF.

CDR3 nucleotides: TGCGCCAGCAGCCAAGATTCGGGGCAGGGGGTGAACACCGGGGAGCTGTTTTTT. This encodes CASSQDSGQGVNTGELFF. V gene TRBV4-3 combines with J gene TRBJ2-2, with TRBD1 matching over 7 bases. CDR1 is LGHNA, CDR2 YSLEER, per germline. The V and J ends lost 0 bases and 1 base, in that order; junction bases with no gene match: 8. CDR3 length equals 18 residues.

This chain connects TRBV2 to TRBJ2-7; tentative D call: TRBD2 (5 bases). The CDR3 spans 14 residues. Looked up from germline, CDR1 is SNHLY and CDR2 is FYNNEI. V was clipped by 6 bases and J by 3 bases, with 15 bases between them. DNA of the CDR3: TGTGCCAGCAGCGCTTCGGGGTTCGTCTACGAGCAGTACTTC. This translates into CASSASGFVYEQYF. Full variable domain (rest looked up from reference TRBV2 and TRBJ2-7): EPEVTQTPSHQVTQMGQEVILRCVPISNHLYFYWYRQILGQKVEFLVSFYNNEISEKSEIFDDQFSVERPDGSNFTLKIRSTKLEDSAMYFCASSASGFVYEQYFGPGTRLTVT.

This clone came up once. The gene calls are TRBV27 and TRBJ1-1; D uncertain. The CDR3 length is 13 residues. Trimming took off 3 bases at V and 0 bases at J, with 5 bases between the two ends. Germline V gene sequence: CDR1 MNHEY, CDR2 SMNVEV (reference sequence). CDR3 loop: CASSFWLNTEAFF. CDR3 DNA: TGTGCCAGCAGTTTCTGGCTGAACACTGAAGCTTTCTTT.

This clone is a singleton in its sample. The genes are TRBV28 and TRBJ1-5; 7 bases fit TRBD1. CDR3 length: 16 residues. The junction had 11 bases not matched to a gene; V was cut back by 6 bases and J by 3 bases. Germline V gene sequence: CDR1 MDHEN, CDR2 SYDVKM. The CDR3 sequence: CASSSPGQHNNQPQHF. The CDR3 nucleotides read TGTGCCAGCAGCTCACCGGGACAGCATAACAATCAGCCCCAGCATTTT.

V gene TRBV5-1 combines with J gene TRBJ1-1; weak D call: TRBD1 (6 bases). Germline V gives CDR1 SGHRS, CDR2 YFSETQ. V was clipped by 4 bases and J by 2 bases, with 15 bases between them. The CDR3 loop spans 15 amino acids. The chain's CDR3 is CASSLDGGPNTEAFF. Here the CDR3 DNA reads TGCGCCAGCAGCCTGGACGGGGGGCCCAACACTGAAGCTTTCTTT.

V and J are TRBV6-5 and TRBJ1-5, with 7 positions matching TRBD1. V shed 7 bases and J 2 bases; nucleotides not matched to a gene: 5. The CDR3 is 14 amino acids. The V gene's germline CDR1 is MNHEY and CDR2 SVGAGI. For the CDR3, the DNA is TGTGCCAGCACCCGAGGGGGCCGCAATCAGCCCCAGCATTTT. This codes for CASTRGGRNQPQHF.

The chain links TRBV6-1 to TRBJ1-5, with TRBD1 matching 7 bases. Trimming cost V 5 bases and J 9 bases; bases outside gene matches: 10. This CDR3 comprises 14 residues. Germline V lookup: CDR1 MNHNS, CDR2 SASEGT. The chain's CDR3 is CASSRDRLDRPQHF. The CDR3 DNA follows: TGTGCCAGCAGTCGGGACAGACTCGACCGGCCCCAGCATTTT.

The CDR3 DNA is TGCGCCAGCAGCCAAGATACAGGGCAAGGTTATCAGCCCCAGCATTTT. As protein: CASSQDTGQGYQPQHF. The chain has TRBV4-3 and TRBJ1-5; D is possibly TRBD1 (6 bases). CDR3 length equals 16 residues. The germline V gene has CDR1 LGHNA and CDR2 YSLEER. Trimming removed 0 bases at V and 5 bases at J, with 14 bases between.

This sequence joins TRBV15 and TRBJ1-2, with 8 positions matching TRBD1. Germline V gene sequence: CDR1 LNHNV, CDR2 YYDKDF (reference sequence). The CDR3 is 15 residues long. V was pared by 6 bases and J by 6 bases, with 12 bases of the junction left unmatched. The CDR3 sequence: CATSLTPTGADGYTF. CDR3 sequence (DNA): TGTGCCACCAGTTTAACGCCGACAGGGGCGGATGGCTACACCTTC. Complete variable domain (other parts from reference TRBV15 and TRBJ1-2): DAMVIQNPRYQVTQFGKPVTLSCSQTLNHNVMYWYQQKSSQAPKLLFHYYDKDFNNEADTPDNFQSRRPNTSFCFLDIRSPGLGDTAMYLCATSLTPTGADGYTFGSGTRLTVV.

Only one count was recorded for this clone. The rearrangement joins TRBV7-9 to TRBJ2-7; tentatively, D is TRBD1 (5 bases). The CDR3 is 12 residues long. Deletions cut 1 base from V and 6 bases from J, with 7 bases between. Germline V gives CDR1 SEHNR, CDR2 FQNEAQ (reference sequence). CDR3 coding DNA: TGTGCCAGCAGCTTAGAAGGGGCCGAGCAGTACTTC. It yields the protein CASSLEGAEQYF.

This chain connects TRBV6-6 to TRBJ2-7, with 9 bases aligning to TRBD1. V was clipped by 6 bases and J by 3 bases; unmatched bases: 6. Germline assignment: CDR1 MNHNY and CDR2 SVGAGI (reference sequence). The CDR3 sequence is 14 residues long. CDR3 bases: TGTGCCAGCAGACGGGACAGGGAGGACTACGAGCAGTACTTC. It specifies CASRRDREDYEQYF.

The CDR3 DNA reads TGTGCCAGTAGTACCCCGGGACAGGGAAATCGGTACGAGCAGTACTTC. As protein: CASSTPGQGNRYEQYF. J is TRBJ2-7 and V is TRBV19, with 9 bases lining up with TRBD1. The CDR3 is 16 residues long. From germline, CDR1 is LNHDA and CDR2 SQIVND (reference sequence). Trimming cost V 4 bases and J 4 bases; bases outside gene matches: 11.

This chain links TRBV14 with TRBJ1-1; tentatively, D is TRBD1 (5 bases). The CDR3 sequence is 15 residues long. Per germline, CDR1 SGHDN and CDR2 FVKESK. V dropped 3 bases and J dropped 6 bases, with 17 bases sitting between them. The CDR3 DNA reads as TGTGCCAGCAGCCAGGCGAGGGGCTGGGGGGCTGAAGCTTTCTTT. Its protein product is CASSQARGWGAEAFF.

This sequence joins TRBV29-1 and TRBJ2-2, with D hard to call. Germline assignment: CDR1 SQVTM and CDR2 ANQGSEA. The CDR3 is made up of 13 amino acids. V was clipped by 4 bases and J by 0 bases, with 6 bases between them. CDR3 protein: CSVGQTNTGELFF. Here the CDR3 DNA reads TGCAGCGTTGGACAAACGAACACCGGGGAGCTGTTTTTT.

Concerning this clone itself: Other DNA sequences in this specimen translate into the identical CDR3. The rearrangement links TRBV14 to TRBJ2-2; 7 bases are shared with TRBD2. The germline V gene encodes CDR1 SGHDN and CDR2 FVKESK. V shed 3 bases, J shed 5 bases, and the junction held 3 bases outside the gene matches. CDR3 length: 14 amino acids. The CDR3, as DNA: TGTGCCAGCAGCCACTCGCGGGGGACCGGGGAGCTGTTTTTT. This sequence encodes CASSHSRGTGELFF.

V usage is TRBV18 and J usage is TRBJ2-3; D perhaps matches TRBD2 (7 bases). V dropped 6 bases and J dropped 0 bases, with 10 bases sitting between them. CDR1 is KGHSH, CDR2 LQKENI, per germline. The length of the CDR3 is 14 residues. The CDR3 region is CASSRGASTDTQYF. In DNA, the CDR3 is TGTGCCAGCTCCCGGGGGGCTAGCACAGATACGCAGTATTTT.

The chain uses TRBV30 and TRBJ2-5, with a tentative D call TRBD1 (6 bases). V shed 0 bases and J shed 5 bases, with 10 bases lying between them. This CDR3 has 13 residues. Germline V gene lookup returns CDR1 GTSNPN and CDR2 SVGIG (reference sequence). The CDR3 sequence: CAWSVRQGETQYF. CDR3 nucleotides: TGTGCCTGGAGTGTAAGGCAGGGGGAGACCCAGTACTTC.

This clone was observed a handful of times. The V gene is TRBV18, the J gene TRBJ2-7; maybe TRBD1 (5 bases). Germline V CDR1 and CDR2: KGHSH, LQKENI. The CDR3 consists of 15 residues. Between the trimmed V and J ends, which lost 0 bases and 0 bases, there was a span of 9 bases. CDR3: CASSPPGASSYEQYF. The CDR3 nucleotides are TGTGCCAGCTCACCACCTGGGGCAAGCTCCTACGAGCAGTACTTC.